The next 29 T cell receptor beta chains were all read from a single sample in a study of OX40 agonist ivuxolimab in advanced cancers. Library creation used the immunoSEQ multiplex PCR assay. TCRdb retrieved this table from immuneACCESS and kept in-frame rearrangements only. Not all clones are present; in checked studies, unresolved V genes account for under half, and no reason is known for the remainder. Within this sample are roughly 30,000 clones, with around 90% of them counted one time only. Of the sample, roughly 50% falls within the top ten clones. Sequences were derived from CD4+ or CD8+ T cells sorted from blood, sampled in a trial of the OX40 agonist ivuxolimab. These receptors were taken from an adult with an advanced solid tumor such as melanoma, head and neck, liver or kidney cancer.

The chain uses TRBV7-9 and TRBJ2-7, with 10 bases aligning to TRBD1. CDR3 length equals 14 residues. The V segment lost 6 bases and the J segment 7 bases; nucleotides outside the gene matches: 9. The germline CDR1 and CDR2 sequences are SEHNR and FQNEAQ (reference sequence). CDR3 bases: TGTGCCAGCAGAGGCGGGACAGGGGTTGAGGAGCAGTACTTC. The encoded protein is CASRGGTGVEEQYF.

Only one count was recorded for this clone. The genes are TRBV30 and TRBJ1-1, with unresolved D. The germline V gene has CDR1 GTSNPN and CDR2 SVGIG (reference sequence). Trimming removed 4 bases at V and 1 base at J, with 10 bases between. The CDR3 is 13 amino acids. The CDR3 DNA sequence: TGTGCCTGGATTGAGGGTGGGAACACTGAAGCTTTCTTT. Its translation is CAWIEGGNTEAFF.

The CDR3 coding sequence is TGTGCCAGCAGCCTGGGCGGGCTCAATGAGCAGTTCTTC. It is translated as CASSLGGLNEQFF. The V gene is TRBV7-7, the J gene TRBJ2-1, with a possible D match to TRBD2 (5 bases). Trimming shortened V by 5 bases and J by 6 bases, and 11 bases separated the two germline ends. The CDR3 consists of 13 residues. Germline loops: CDR1 SSHAT, CDR2 FNYEAQ (reference sequence).

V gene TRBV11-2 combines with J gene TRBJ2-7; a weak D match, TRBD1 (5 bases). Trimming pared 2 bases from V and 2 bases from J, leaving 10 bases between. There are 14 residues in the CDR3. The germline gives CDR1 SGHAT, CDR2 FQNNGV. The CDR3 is CASSLNQGTYEQYF. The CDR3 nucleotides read TGTGCCAGCAGCTTAAACCAGGGAACCTACGAGCAGTACTTC.

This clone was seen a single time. CDR3 protein: CASRSSGGASYEQYF. The CDR3 bases are TGTGCCAGCAGGTCCAGCGGGGGGGCCTCCTACGAGCAGTACTTC. The rearrangement links TRBV6-5 to TRBJ2-7, with 10 bases identical to TRBD2. The V gene end was trimmed by 6 bases and the J gene end by 0 bases; junction bases not matched to a gene: 5. The germline gives CDR1 MNHEY, CDR2 SVGAGI. This CDR3 is 15 amino acids long.

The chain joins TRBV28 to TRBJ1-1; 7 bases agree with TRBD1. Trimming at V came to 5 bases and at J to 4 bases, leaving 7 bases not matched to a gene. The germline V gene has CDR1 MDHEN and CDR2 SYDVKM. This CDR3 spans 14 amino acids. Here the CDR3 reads CASSAPGTVTEAFF. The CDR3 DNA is TGTGCCAGCAGTGCTCCAGGGACAGTCACTGAAGCTTTCTTT.

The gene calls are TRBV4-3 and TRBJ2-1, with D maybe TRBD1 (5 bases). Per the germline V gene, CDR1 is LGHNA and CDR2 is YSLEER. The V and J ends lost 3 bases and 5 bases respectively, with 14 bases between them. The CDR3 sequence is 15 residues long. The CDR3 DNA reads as TGCGCCAGCAGCCACCACAGAGGCAGGGACAATGAGCAGTTCTTC. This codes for CASSHHRGRDNEQFF.

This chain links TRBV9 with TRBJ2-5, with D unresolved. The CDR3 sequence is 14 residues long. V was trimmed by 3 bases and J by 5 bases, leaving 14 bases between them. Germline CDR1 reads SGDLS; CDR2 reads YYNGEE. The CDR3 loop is CASSETLSWETQYF. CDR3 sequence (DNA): TGTGCCAGCAGCGAGACCCTTTCGTGGGAGACCCAGTACTTC. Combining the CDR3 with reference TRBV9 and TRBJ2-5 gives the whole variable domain DSGVTQTPKHLITATGQRVTLRCSPRSGDLSVYWYQQSLDQGLQFLIQYYNGEERAKGNILERFSAQQFPDLHSELNLSSLELGDSALYFCASSETLSWETQYFGPGTRLLVL.

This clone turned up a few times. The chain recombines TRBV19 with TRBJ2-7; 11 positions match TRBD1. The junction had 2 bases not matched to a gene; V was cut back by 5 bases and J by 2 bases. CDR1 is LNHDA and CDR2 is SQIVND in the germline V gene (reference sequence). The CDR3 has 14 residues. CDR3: CASSPGQGAYEQYF. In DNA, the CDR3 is TGTGCCAGTAGTCCGGGACAGGGGGCCTACGAGCAGTACTTC.

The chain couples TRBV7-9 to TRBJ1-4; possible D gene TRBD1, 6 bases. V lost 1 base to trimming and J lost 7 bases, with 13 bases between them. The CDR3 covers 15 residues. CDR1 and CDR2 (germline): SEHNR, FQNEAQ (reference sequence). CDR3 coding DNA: TGTGCCAGCAGCTTAGGGGGCAGGGGCGGTGAAAAACTGTTTTTT. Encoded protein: CASSLGGRGGEKLFF.

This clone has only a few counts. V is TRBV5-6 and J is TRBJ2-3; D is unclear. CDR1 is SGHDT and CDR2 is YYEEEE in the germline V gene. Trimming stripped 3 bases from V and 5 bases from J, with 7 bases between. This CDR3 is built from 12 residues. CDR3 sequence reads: CASSSPLDTQYF. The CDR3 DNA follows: TGTGCCAGCAGCTCCCCACTAGATACGCAGTATTTT.

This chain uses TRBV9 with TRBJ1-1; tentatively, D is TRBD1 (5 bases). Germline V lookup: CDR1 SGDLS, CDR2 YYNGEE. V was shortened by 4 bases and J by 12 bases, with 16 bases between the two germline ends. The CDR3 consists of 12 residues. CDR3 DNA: TGTGCCAGCAGCCGGGGGGAACTTGGAACTTTCTTT. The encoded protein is CASSRGELGTFF. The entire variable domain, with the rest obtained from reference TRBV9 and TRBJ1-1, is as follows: DSGVTQTPKHLITATGQRVTLRCSPRSGDLSVYWYQQSLDQGLQFLIQYYNGEERAKGNILERFSAQQFPDLHSELNLSSLELGDSALYFCASSRGELGTFFGQGTRLTVV.

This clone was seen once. The CDR3 DNA reads TGTGCCATCAACCCCGTTACAGAGGGCACAGATACGCAGTATTTT. It is translated as CAINPVTEGTDTQYF. This chain uses TRBV7-8 with TRBJ2-3; D remains unclear. The length of the CDR3 is 15 residues. The V end lost 10 bases, the J end lost 1 base, and 18 bases lay between the germline ends. Germline V gives CDR1 SGHVS, CDR2 FQNEAQ.

The CDR3 DNA reads as TGTGCCAGCAGCTTAAAGTCCTACGACACCTCGAACACCGGGGAGCTGTTTTTT. Its protein product is CASSLKSYDTSNTGELFF. The chain recombines TRBV7-3 with TRBJ2-2, with D unresolved. Germline assignment: CDR1 SGHTA and CDR2 FQGTGA. The length of the CDR3 is 18 residues. Trimming stripped 1 base from V and 0 bases from J, with 15 bases between.

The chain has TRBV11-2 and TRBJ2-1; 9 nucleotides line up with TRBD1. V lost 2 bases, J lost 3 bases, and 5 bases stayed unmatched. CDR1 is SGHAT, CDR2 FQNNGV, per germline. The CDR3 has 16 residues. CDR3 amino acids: CASSLLDRGNYNEQFF. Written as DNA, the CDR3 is TGTGCCAGCAGCTTACTGGACAGGGGAAACTACAATGAGCAGTTCTTC.

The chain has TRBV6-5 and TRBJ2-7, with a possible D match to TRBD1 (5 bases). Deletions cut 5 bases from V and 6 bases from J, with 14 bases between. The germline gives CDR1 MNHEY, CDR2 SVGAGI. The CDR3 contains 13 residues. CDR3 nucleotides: TGTGCCAGCAGTCCCGGACAATTGCCCGAGCAGTACTTC. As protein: CASSPGQLPEQYF.

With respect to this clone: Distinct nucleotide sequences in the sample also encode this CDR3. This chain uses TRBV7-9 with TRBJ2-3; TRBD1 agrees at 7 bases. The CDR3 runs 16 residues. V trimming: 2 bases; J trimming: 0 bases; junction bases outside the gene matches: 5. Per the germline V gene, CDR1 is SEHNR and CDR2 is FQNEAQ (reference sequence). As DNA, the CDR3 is TGTGCCAGCAGCTTAAGGACAGGCGGAAGCACAGATACGCAGTATTTT. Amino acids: CASSLRTGGSTDTQYF.

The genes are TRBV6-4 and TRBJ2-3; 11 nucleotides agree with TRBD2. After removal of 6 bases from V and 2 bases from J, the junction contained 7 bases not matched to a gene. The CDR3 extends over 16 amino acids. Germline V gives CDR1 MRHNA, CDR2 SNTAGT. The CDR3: CASRHASGGPTDTQYF. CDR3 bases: TGTGCCAGCAGGCACGCTAGCGGGGGGCCCACAGATACGCAGTATTTT.

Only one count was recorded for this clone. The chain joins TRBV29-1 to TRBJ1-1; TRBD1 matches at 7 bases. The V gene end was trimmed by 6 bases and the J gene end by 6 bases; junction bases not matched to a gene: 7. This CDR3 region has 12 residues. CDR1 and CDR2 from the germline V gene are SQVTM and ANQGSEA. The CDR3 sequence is CSVGTGVPEAFF. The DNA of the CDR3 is TGCAGCGTAGGAACAGGGGTTCCTGAAGCTTTCTTT.

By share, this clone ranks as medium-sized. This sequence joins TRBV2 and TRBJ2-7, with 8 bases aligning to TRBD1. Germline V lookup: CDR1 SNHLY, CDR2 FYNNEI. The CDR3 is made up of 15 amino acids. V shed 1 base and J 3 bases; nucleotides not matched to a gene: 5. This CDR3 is CASSEVGTGNYEQYF. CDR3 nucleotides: TGTGCCAGCAGTGAAGTAGGGACAGGAAACTACGAGCAGTACTTC.

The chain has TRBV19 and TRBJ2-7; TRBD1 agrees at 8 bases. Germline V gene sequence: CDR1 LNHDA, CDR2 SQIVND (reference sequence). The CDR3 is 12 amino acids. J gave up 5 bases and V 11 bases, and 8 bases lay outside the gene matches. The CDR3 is CAAGQVNHEQYF. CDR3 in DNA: TGTGCCGCGGGACAGGTGAACCACGAGCAGTACTTC.

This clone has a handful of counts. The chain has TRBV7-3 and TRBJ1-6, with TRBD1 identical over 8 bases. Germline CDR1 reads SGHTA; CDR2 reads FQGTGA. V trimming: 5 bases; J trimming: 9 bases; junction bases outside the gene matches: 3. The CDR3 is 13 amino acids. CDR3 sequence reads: CASSADRASPLHF. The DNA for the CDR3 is TGTGCCAGCAGCGCGGACAGGGCTTCACCCCTCCACTTT.

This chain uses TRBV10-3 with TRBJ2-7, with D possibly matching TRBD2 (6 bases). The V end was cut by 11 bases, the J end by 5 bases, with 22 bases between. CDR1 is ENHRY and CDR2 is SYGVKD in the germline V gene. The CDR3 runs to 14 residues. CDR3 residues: CAAETGTVRNEQYF. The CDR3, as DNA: TGTGCCGCCGAGACCGGGACTGTAAGAAACGAGCAGTACTTC.

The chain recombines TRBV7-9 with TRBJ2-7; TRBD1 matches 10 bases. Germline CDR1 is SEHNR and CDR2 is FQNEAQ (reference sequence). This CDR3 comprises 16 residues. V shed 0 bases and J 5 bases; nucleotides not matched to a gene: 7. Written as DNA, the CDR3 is TGTGCCAGCAGCTTAGCGCCCGGGACAGGGGACGACGAGCAGTACTTC. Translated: CASSLAPGTGDDEQYF.

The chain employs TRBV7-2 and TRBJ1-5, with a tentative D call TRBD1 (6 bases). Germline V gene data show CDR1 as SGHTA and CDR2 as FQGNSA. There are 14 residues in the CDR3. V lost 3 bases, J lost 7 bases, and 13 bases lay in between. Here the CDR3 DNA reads TGTGCCAGCAGCTTTGGACAGCCCCGACAGCCCCAGCATTTT. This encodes CASSFGQPRQPQHF.

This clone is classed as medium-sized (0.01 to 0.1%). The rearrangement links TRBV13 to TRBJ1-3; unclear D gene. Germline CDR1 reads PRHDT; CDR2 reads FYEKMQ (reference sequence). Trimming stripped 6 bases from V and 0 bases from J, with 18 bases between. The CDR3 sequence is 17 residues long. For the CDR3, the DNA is TGTGCCAGCAGTCTCACGGAGGGCCTGCTCTCTGGAAACACCATATATTTT. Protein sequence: CASSLTEGLLSGNTIYF.

The CDR3 nucleotides read TGTGCCAGCAGCTACGGGAGTCAGCCCCAGCATTTT. Protein sequence: CASSYGSQPQHF. The V call is TRBV7-9, the J call TRBJ1-5; D is undetermined. The V and J ends lost 4 bases and 6 bases respectively, with 7 bases between them. Germline V gene lookup returns CDR1 SEHNR and CDR2 FQNEAQ (reference sequence). The CDR3 is 12 residues long.

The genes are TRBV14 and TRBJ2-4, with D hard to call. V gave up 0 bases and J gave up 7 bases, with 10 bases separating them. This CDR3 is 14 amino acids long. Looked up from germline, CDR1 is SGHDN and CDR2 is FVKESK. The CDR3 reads CASSQEGRPNIQYF. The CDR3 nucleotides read TGTGCCAGCAGCCAAGAGGGCAGGCCGAACATTCAGTACTTC.

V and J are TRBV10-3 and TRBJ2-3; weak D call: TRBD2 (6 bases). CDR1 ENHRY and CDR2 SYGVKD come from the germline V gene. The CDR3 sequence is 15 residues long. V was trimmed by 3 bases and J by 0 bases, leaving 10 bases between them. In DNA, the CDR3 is TGTGCCATCAGTGACCGGGACTCAAGCACAGATACGCAGTATTTT. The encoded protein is CAISDRDSSTDTQYF.